This is a list of T cell receptor beta chains from one sample in a study of beta chain features in type 1 diabetes. Clones were sequenced by immunoSEQ multiplex PCR, and TCRdb holds only the in-frame ones, with some missing. The table records under 90,000 clones, 25% to 35% of them present only once. What was sequenced was stem cell memory CD4+ T cells from blood. The receptor source for this set is a woman between 18 and 30 years old in good health. CDR3s include the opening cysteine and the closing phenylalanine or tryptophan. The D gene is left open where the match is weak. Clone size appears in some rows only: once, few, many, or a class for an expanded clone.

cdr3_length: 15; v_call: TRBV2; j_call: TRBJ2-2; clone_size: few; d_call: TRBD1; cdr3_nt: TGTGCCAGCAGGACGACAGGGGTGGCCACCGGGGAGCTGTTTTTT; cdr3_aa: CASRTTGVATGELFF
cdr3_length: 15; v_call: TRBV7-2; j_call: TRBJ1-2; clone_size: -; d_call: -; cdr3_nt: TGTGCCAGCCAAGGAGGGGCGCAACCAAACTATGGCTACACCTTC; cdr3_aa: CASQGGAQPNYGYTF
cdr3_length: 16; v_call: TRBV23-1; j_call: TRBJ1-3; clone_size: -; d_call: -; cdr3_nt: TGCGCCAGCAGTCAACGACCTGGAAGCGCTGGAAACACCATATATTTT; cdr3_aa: CASSQRPGSAGNTIYF
cdr3_length: 15; v_call: TRBV2; j_call: TRBJ1-1; clone_size: -; d_call: -; cdr3_nt: TGTGCCAGCAGTGCCCTCAGGGGCGCGAACACTGAAGCTTTCTTT; cdr3_aa: CASSALRGANTEAFF
cdr3_length: 14; v_call: TRBV4-2; j_call: TRBJ2-1; clone_size: few; d_call: -; cdr3_nt: TGTGCCAGCAGCCGGCGGGTCTCCTACAATGAGCAGTTCTTC; cdr3_aa: CASSRRVSYNEQFF
cdr3_length: 15; v_call: TRBV9; j_call: TRBJ1-2; clone_size: few; d_call: -; cdr3_nt: TGTGCCAGCAGCCCAAGACACCAGTTTAACTATGGCTACACCTTC; cdr3_aa: CASSPRHQFNYGYTF
cdr3_length: 13; v_call: TRBV25-1; j_call: TRBJ2-2; clone_size: -; d_call: -; cdr3_nt: TGTGCCAGCAGTGTGAGGCCCACCGGGGAGCTGTTTTTT; cdr3_aa: CASSVRPTGELFF
cdr3_length: 15; v_call: TRBV5-1; j_call: TRBJ2-5; clone_size: few; d_call: TRBD2; cdr3_nt: TGCGCCAGCAGCTTGGGACTAGCGGGGAAAGAGACCCAGTACTTC; cdr3_aa: CASSLGLAGKETQYF
cdr3_length: 14; v_call: TRBV14; j_call: TRBJ1-3; clone_size: -; d_call: -; cdr3_nt: TGTGCCAGCACAAAAGACAGCTCTGGAAACACCATATATTTT; cdr3_aa: CASTKDSSGNTIYF
cdr3_length: 15; v_call: TRBV11-2; j_call: TRBJ2-7; clone_size: -; d_call: -; cdr3_nt: TGTGCCAGCAGCTCAAACCTAGCGTCCTCCTACGAGCAGTACTTC; cdr3_aa: CASSSNLASSYEQYF
cdr3_length: 15; v_call: TRBV5-1; j_call: TRBJ2-2; clone_size: -; d_call: -; cdr3_nt: TGCGCCAGCAGCTTGTCGACAGGAAGCACCGGGGAGCTGTTTTTT; cdr3_aa: CASSLSTGSTGELFF
cdr3_length: 17; v_call: TRBV2; j_call: TRBJ2-5; clone_size: few; d_call: TRBD1; cdr3_nt: TGTGCCAGCACATCCCTACGCGGGACAGGGGTGAGGGAGACCCAGTACTTC; cdr3_aa: CASTSLRGTGVRETQYF
cdr3_length: 14; v_call: TRBV19; j_call: TRBJ1-2; clone_size: -; d_call: -; cdr3_nt: TGTGCCAGTAGAAACAGGAATCACGACTATGGCTACACCTTC; cdr3_aa: CASRNRNHDYGYTF
cdr3_length: 17; v_call: TRBV18; j_call: TRBJ2-6; clone_size: -; d_call: -; cdr3_nt: TGTGCCAGCTCACTTTCACCGGGGGTCTCTGGGGCCAACGTCCTGACTTTC; cdr3_aa: CASSLSPGVSGANVLTF
cdr3_length: 13; v_call: TRBV7-9; j_call: TRBJ2-6; clone_size: many; d_call: -; cdr3_nt: TGTGCCAGCCAACAATCTGGGGCCAACGTCCTGACTTTC; cdr3_aa: CASQQSGANVLTF
cdr3_length: 18; v_call: TRBV27; j_call: TRBJ2-7; clone_size: -; d_call: TRBD2; cdr3_nt: TGTGCCAGCAGTTTAACCCCGGGACTAGCGGGAGGGAGGGACGAGCAGTACTTC; cdr3_aa: CASSLTPGLAGGRDEQYF
cdr3_length: 13; v_call: TRBV11-3; j_call: TRBJ1-1; clone_size: -; d_call: TRBD1; cdr3_nt: TGTGCCAGCAGCGTCAGGGGGGCCACTGAAGCTTTCTTT; cdr3_aa: CASSVRGATEAFF
cdr3_length: 15; v_call: TRBV5-1; j_call: TRBJ2-3; clone_size: -; d_call: TRBD2; cdr3_nt: TGCGCCAGCAGCTTCCCGGGAGGGGAGGGAGATACGCAGTATTTT; cdr3_aa: CASSFPGGEGDTQYF
cdr3_length: 15; v_call: TRBV5-1; j_call: TRBJ2-7; clone_size: -; d_call: TRBD2; cdr3_nt: TGCGCCAGCAGCTTGATCGGGACTACCTTCTACGAGCAGTACTTC; cdr3_aa: CASSLIGTTFYEQYF
cdr3_length: 13; v_call: TRBV7-3; j_call: TRBJ1-1; clone_size: -; d_call: -; cdr3_nt: TGTGCCAGCAGCTCTCAGGGGAACACTGAAGCTTTCTTT; cdr3_aa: CASSSQGNTEAFF
cdr3_length: 18; v_call: TRBV4-1; j_call: TRBJ1-5; clone_size: -; d_call: -; cdr3_nt: TGCGCCAGCAGCCAAACTACTAACAGGGTGGTCGGCAATCAGCCCCAGCATTTT; cdr3_aa: CASSQTTNRVVGNQPQHF
cdr3_length: 14; v_call: TRBV19; j_call: TRBJ2-3; clone_size: -; d_call: -; cdr3_nt: TGTGCCAGTAGTATAGGGCAGGGGAGAGATACGCAGTATTTT; cdr3_aa: CASSIGQGRDTQYF
cdr3_length: 13; v_call: TRBV30; j_call: TRBJ2-1; clone_size: -; d_call: -; cdr3_nt: TGTGCCTGGAGTCGGAGAGAAGGCCATGAGCAGTTCTTC; cdr3_aa: CAWSRREGHEQFF
cdr3_length: 13; v_call: TRBV6-6; j_call: TRBJ1-6; clone_size: -; d_call: -; cdr3_nt: TGTGCCAGCAGTTACTCCAGGGGCGCACCCCTCCACTTT; cdr3_aa: CASSYSRGAPLHF
cdr3_length: 11; v_call: TRBV7-2; j_call: TRBJ2-5; clone_size: few; d_call: -; cdr3_nt: TGTGCCAGCAGCTTCGGGGGGACCCAGTACTTC; cdr3_aa: CASSFGGTQYF
cdr3_length: 15; v_call: TRBV27; j_call: TRBJ2-1; clone_size: -; d_call: TRBD1; cdr3_nt: TGTGCCAGCAGTCCGGACAGGGGAGGCTACAATGAGCAGTTCTTC; cdr3_aa: CASSPDRGGYNEQFF
cdr3_length: 15; v_call: TRBV6-1; j_call: TRBJ2-4; clone_size: -; d_call: TRBD2; cdr3_nt: TGTGCCAGCAGGGCCGGGACTAGCGGGGTTGACATTCAGTACTTC; cdr3_aa: CASRAGTSGVDIQYF
cdr3_length: 13; v_call: TRBV11-2; j_call: TRBJ2-5; clone_size: -; d_call: -; cdr3_nt: TGTGCCAGCAGCCGAGATAAGGAAGGGGCCCAGTACTTC; cdr3_aa: CASSRDKEGAQYF
cdr3_length: 13; v_call: TRBV18; j_call: TRBJ2-5; clone_size: few; d_call: -; cdr3_nt: TGTGCCAGCTCACCACCGGCCTTAGAGACCCAGTACTTC; cdr3_aa: CASSPPALETQYF
cdr3_length: 15; v_call: TRBV2; j_call: TRBJ2-1; clone_size: -; d_call: TRBD1; cdr3_nt: TGTGCCAGCAGTGAATTTGGACAGGGGTTCGATGAGCAGTTCTTC; cdr3_aa: CASSEFGQGFDEQFF
cdr3_length: 14; v_call: TRBV6-1; j_call: TRBJ1-5; clone_size: few; d_call: TRBD1; cdr3_nt: TGTGCCAGCACCGGACAGGGAGGTAATCAGCCCCAGCATTTT; cdr3_aa: CASTGQGGNQPQHF
cdr3_length: 14; v_call: TRBV5-1; j_call: TRBJ2-5; clone_size: -; d_call: TRBD2; cdr3_nt: TGCGCCAGCAGCTCGACTAGCGGGGAAGAGACCCAGTACTTC; cdr3_aa: CASSSTSGEETQYF
cdr3_length: 15; v_call: TRBV13; j_call: TRBJ2-3; clone_size: -; d_call: TRBD2; cdr3_nt: TGTGCCACCCAACTTCAGGGAGGGAGCACAGATACGCAGTATTTT; cdr3_aa: CATQLQGGSTDTQYF
cdr3_length: 15; v_call: TRBV12-5; j_call: TRBJ1-2; clone_size: -; d_call: -; cdr3_nt: TGTGCTAGTGGTTCACCTATTACAGGGTTCTATGGCTACACCTTC; cdr3_aa: CASGSPITGFYGYTF
cdr3_length: 16; v_call: TRBV18; j_call: TRBJ2-1; clone_size: -; d_call: TRBD2; cdr3_nt: TGTGCCAGCTCATCTGGGACTAGCGCGACCCACAATGAGCAGTTCTTC; cdr3_aa: CASSSGTSATHNEQFF
cdr3_length: 12; v_call: TRBV4-2; j_call: TRBJ1-1; clone_size: few; d_call: -; cdr3_nt: TGTGCCAGCAGCCAAGGGTTATTCGGGGCTTTCTTT; cdr3_aa: CASSQGLFGAFF
cdr3_length: 13; v_call: TRBV29-1; j_call: TRBJ2-7; clone_size: few; d_call: -; cdr3_nt: TGCAGCGTTGAGATGGGGGCTTGGGGCGAGCAGTACTTC; cdr3_aa: CSVEMGAWGEQYF
cdr3_length: 12; v_call: TRBV29-1; j_call: TRBJ2-5; clone_size: -; d_call: -; cdr3_nt: TGCAGCGCCGCAGGGGTTGCTGAGACCCAGTACTTC; cdr3_aa: CSAAGVAETQYF
cdr3_length: 16; v_call: TRBV7-2; j_call: TRBJ1-1; clone_size: once; d_call: TRBD1; cdr3_nt: TGTGCCAGCAGCTTACGACAGGGAAGGGGGAACACTGAAGCTTTCTTT; cdr3_aa: CASSLRQGRGNTEAFF
cdr3_length: 11; v_call: TRBV2; j_call: TRBJ1-1; clone_size: few; d_call: -; cdr3_nt: TGTGCCAGCCAGGGGCTCTCGGGAGCTTTCTTT; cdr3_aa: CASQGLSGAFF
cdr3_length: 15; v_call: TRBV4-2; j_call: TRBJ2-1; clone_size: -; d_call: TRBD1; cdr3_nt: TGTGCCAGCAGCCAATATGGACAGGGGGCAAATGAGCAGTTCTTC; cdr3_aa: CASSQYGQGANEQFF
cdr3_length: 16; v_call: TRBV9; j_call: TRBJ2-1; clone_size: -; d_call: TRBD2; cdr3_nt: TGTGCCAGCAGCGTAGGGGGGACTAGCGGTTACAATGAGCAGTTCTTC; cdr3_aa: CASSVGGTSGYNEQFF
cdr3_length: 15; v_call: TRBV30; j_call: TRBJ1-1; clone_size: -; d_call: TRBD1; cdr3_nt: TGTGCCTGGAGAGGCCTGGGACAGGGAAGGACTGAAGCTTTCTTT; cdr3_aa: CAWRGLGQGRTEAFF
cdr3_length: 15; v_call: TRBV4-3; j_call: TRBJ2-4; clone_size: -; d_call: TRBD1; cdr3_nt: TGCGCCAGCAGCCAAACGGCCGGGACAGCGGACATTCAGTACTTC; cdr3_aa: CASSQTAGTADIQYF
cdr3_length: 16; v_call: TRBV18; j_call: TRBJ2-3; clone_size: -; d_call: TRBD2; cdr3_nt: TGTGCCAGCTCACCCCTAGCGGGAGCATTCACAGATACGCAGTATTTT; cdr3_aa: CASSPLAGAFTDTQYF
cdr3_length: 13; v_call: TRBV18; j_call: TRBJ2-7; clone_size: few; d_call: -; cdr3_nt: TGTGCCAGCTCACCACCTGGGCCCTACGAGCAGTACTTC; cdr3_aa: CASSPPGPYEQYF
cdr3_length: 19; v_call: TRBV29-1; j_call: TRBJ2-3; clone_size: few; d_call: TRBD2; cdr3_nt: TGCAGCGTTGAAGAGAGGAGGCTAGCGGGGGGGAAAGTCACAGATACGCAGTATTTT; cdr3_aa: CSVEERRLAGGKVTDTQYF
cdr3_length: 17; v_call: TRBV5-4; j_call: TRBJ2-7; clone_size: -; d_call: TRBD2; cdr3_nt: TGTGCCAGCAGCTTGGCAGCGGGAGGGGGGTTTATCAACGAGCAGTACTTC; cdr3_aa: CASSLAAGGGFINEQYF
cdr3_length: 17; v_call: TRBV5-1; j_call: TRBJ2-1; clone_size: -; d_call: -; cdr3_nt: TGCGCCAGCAGCTTGGCCGGGCTAGCGAGGTCCAACAATGAGCAGTTCTTC; cdr3_aa: CASSLAGLARSNNEQFF
cdr3_length: 15; v_call: TRBV18; j_call: TRBJ2-7; clone_size: -; d_call: -; cdr3_nt: TGTGCCAGCTCCACAGACCAGGGGGGATCCTACGAGCAGTACTTC; cdr3_aa: CASSTDQGGSYEQYF
cdr3_length: 12; v_call: TRBV5-6; j_call: TRBJ1-4; clone_size: -; d_call: -; cdr3_nt: TGTGCCAGCAGCTCTGACAGGGAAAAACTGTTTTTT; cdr3_aa: CASSSDREKLFF
cdr3_length: 15; v_call: TRBV9; j_call: TRBJ2-1; clone_size: few; d_call: TRBD1; cdr3_nt: TGTGCCAGCAGCGTAGTACAGGGGGAGTACAATGAGCAGTTCTTC; cdr3_aa: CASSVVQGEYNEQFF
cdr3_length: 13; v_call: TRBV5-4; j_call: TRBJ1-2; clone_size: -; d_call: TRBD1; cdr3_nt: TGTGCCAGCAGCTCGACAGGGGGCGTTGGCTACACCTTC; cdr3_aa: CASSSTGGVGYTF
cdr3_length: 17; v_call: TRBV7-9; j_call: TRBJ1-5; clone_size: few; d_call: -; cdr3_nt: TGTGCCAGCAGCCCCGCTTCTGGGGAAGGGGGAAATCAGCCCCAGCATTTT; cdr3_aa: CASSPASGEGGNQPQHF
cdr3_length: 16; v_call: TRBV5-1; j_call: TRBJ2-5; clone_size: few; d_call: -; cdr3_nt: TGCGCCAGCAGTCCCTTTCCCGGGATACAGCGGGAGACCCAGTACTTC; cdr3_aa: CASSPFPGIQRETQYF
cdr3_length: 17; v_call: TRBV21-1; j_call: TRBJ1-5; clone_size: -; d_call: -; cdr3_nt: TGTGCCAGCAGCAAGGTTTACGGACAGGACCAAGATCAGCCCCAGCATTTT; cdr3_aa: CASSKVYGQDQDQPQHF
cdr3_length: 16; v_call: TRBV9; j_call: TRBJ2-1; clone_size: -; d_call: TRBD1; cdr3_nt: TGTGCCAGCAGCCACGGGGAGGACAGGGGTGGTGATGAGCAGTTCTTC; cdr3_aa: CASSHGEDRGGDEQFF
cdr3_length: 14; v_call: TRBV7-9; j_call: TRBJ2-3; clone_size: few; d_call: -; cdr3_nt: TGTGCCAGCAGCTTAGCGGGCCGGGCGGGTACGCAGTATTTT; cdr3_aa: CASSLAGRAGTQYF
cdr3_length: 15; v_call: TRBV18; j_call: TRBJ1-5; clone_size: -; d_call: -; cdr3_nt: TGTGCCAGCTCACTTCCGACAGTAAAGAATCAGCCCCAGCATTTT; cdr3_aa: CASSLPTVKNQPQHF